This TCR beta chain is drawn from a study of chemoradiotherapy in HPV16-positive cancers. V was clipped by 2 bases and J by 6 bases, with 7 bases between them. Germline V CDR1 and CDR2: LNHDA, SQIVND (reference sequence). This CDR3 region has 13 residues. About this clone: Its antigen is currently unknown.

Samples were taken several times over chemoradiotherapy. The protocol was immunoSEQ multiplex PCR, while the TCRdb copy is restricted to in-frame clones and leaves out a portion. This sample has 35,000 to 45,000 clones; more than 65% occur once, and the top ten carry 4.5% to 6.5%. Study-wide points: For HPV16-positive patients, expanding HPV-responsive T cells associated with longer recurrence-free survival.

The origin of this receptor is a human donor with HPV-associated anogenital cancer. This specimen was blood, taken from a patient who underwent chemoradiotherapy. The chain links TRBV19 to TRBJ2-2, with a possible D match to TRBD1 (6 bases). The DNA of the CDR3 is TGTGCCAGTAGTATATCAGGGGCCGGGGAGCTGTTTTTT. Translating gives CASSISGAGELFF.